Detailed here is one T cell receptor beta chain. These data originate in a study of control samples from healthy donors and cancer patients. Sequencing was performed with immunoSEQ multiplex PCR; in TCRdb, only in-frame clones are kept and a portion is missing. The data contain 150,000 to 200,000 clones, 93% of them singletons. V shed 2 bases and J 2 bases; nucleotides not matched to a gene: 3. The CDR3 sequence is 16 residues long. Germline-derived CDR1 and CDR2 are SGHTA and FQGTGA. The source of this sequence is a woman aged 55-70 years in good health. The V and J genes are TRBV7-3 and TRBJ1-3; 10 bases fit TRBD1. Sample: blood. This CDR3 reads CASSLEGTGAGNTIYF. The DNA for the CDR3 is TGTGCCAGCAGCTTAGAGGGGACAGGGGCTGGAAACACCATATATTTT.